Listed below are T cell receptor beta chains from one sample, sequenced in a study of blood T cell repertoires in COVID-19. Libraries were prepared by immunoSEQ multiplex PCR; TCRdb keeps only in-frame clonotypes and omits some of them. Among 200,000 to 250,000 clones, 65% to 90% were seen once, and the ten largest hold around 4.7%. The sample was peripheral blood. The receptors derive from a woman in her 70s with acute or convalescent COVID-19. The conserved cysteine and the conserved F or W are not part of the CDR3 here. The size entry is marked missing in some rows and otherwise reads once, few, many or a size class.

ASSPKRAGEWGNQPQH	NA	TRBV6-6	TRBJ1-5
SVATGANYGYT	NA	TRBV29-1	TRBJ1-2
ASSLMQGNGYT	NA	TRBV11-1	TRBJ1-2
ASSLSHTSYEQY	once	TRBV5-5	TRBJ2-7
ASSKLMGAANTGELF	NA	TRBV19	TRBJ2-2
ASSQDLVRGRGSMGQPQH	NA	TRBV4-1	TRBJ1-5
ASSPSLAGGQETQY	NA	TRBV7-2	TRBJ2-5
ASSLAWESAGTSYGYT	NA	TRBV5-5	TRBJ1-2
ASTSGTGNLGETQY	NA	TRBV19	TRBJ2-5
ASSPGTASPIDTQY	NA	TRBV2	TRBJ2-3
ASSQDLIPNTGELF	NA	TRBV3-1/TRBV3-2	TRBJ2-2
ASSLGASGASYEQY	NA	TRBV5-1	TRBJ2-7
ASSRTGSDTDTQY	once	TRBV7-2	TRBJ2-3
ASSPRLGQRTTGNTIY	NA	TRBV27	TRBJ1-3
ASSQNRVTGELF	NA	TRBV3-1/TRBV3-2	TRBJ2-2
ASRPMTGDTEAF	NA	TRBV27	TRBJ1-1
ASSQPGQGNQPQH	NA	TRBV4-2	TRBJ1-5
ASSQDPTTGGKNEQF	NA	TRBV4-2	TRBJ2-1
ASSQETGSLNTEAF	NA	TRBV3-1/TRBV3-2	TRBJ1-1
ASSLVSGNTIY	NA	TRBV6-6	TRBJ1-3
ASRPVQGASEKLF	NA	TRBV27	TRBJ1-4
ASISTPNTEAF	NA	TRBV19	TRBJ1-1
ATSRSRGHETQY	once	TRBV15	TRBJ2-5
ASSLLDRQETQY	NA	TRBV19	TRBJ2-5
ASRTTGQNEKLF	NA	TRBV3-1/TRBV3-2	TRBJ1-4
ASPPSGGLTDTQY	NA	TRBV25-1	TRBJ2-3
ASSFDRAPGANVLT	NA	TRBV5-1	TRBJ2-6
ASSGGQFLH	NA	TRBV2	TRBJ1-6
AISVRGMDEQF	few	TRBV10-3	TRBJ2-1
ASMVSGFGNQPQH	NA	TRBV19	TRBJ1-5
ASSQRQGAENIQY	NA	TRBV21-1	TRBJ2-4
ASSLGFQGFYGYT	NA	TRBV7-2	TRBJ1-2
ASSTKSQGQEQY	NA	TRBV11-2	TRBJ2-7
SARVDTEAF	few	TRBV20-1	TRBJ1-1
ASSPNDRGGQPQH	few	TRBV6-5	TRBJ1-5
ASSLMANSNQPQH	NA	TRBV27	TRBJ1-5
ATSREGGLAYEQY	many	TRBV15	TRBJ2-7
ASSESRQGNYGYT	NA	TRBV25-1	TRBJ1-2
ASSLEGGGRETQY	once	TRBV5-1	TRBJ2-5
ASSLLGASSPLH	NA	TRBV5-1	TRBJ1-6
ASSETGIDTEAF	NA	TRBV9	TRBJ1-1
ASSLVGARGYT	NA	TRBV7-2	TRBJ1-2
ASSQDTSSSQPQH	NA	TRBV4-1	TRBJ1-5
SVGQGDYEQY	NA	TRBV29-1	TRBJ2-7
SARSDYYT	once	TRBV20-1	TRBJ1-2
ASSQSILGQGISPLH	NA	TRBV4-2	TRBJ1-6
ATSPQYSNQPQH	NA	TRBV15	TRBJ1-5
ASSYRGTLETEAF	NA	TRBV7-9	TRBJ1-1
ASSSKGTGDRGYT	NA	TRBV5-1	TRBJ1-2
AISEQTGNNQPQH	NA	TRBV10-3	TRBJ1-5
ASSTQGSYNSPLH	NA	TRBV2	TRBJ1-6
ASSQPSLGNSPLH	few	TRBV3-1/TRBV3-2	TRBJ1-6
ASSLGRGSPDTQY	NA	TRBV7-2	TRBJ2-3